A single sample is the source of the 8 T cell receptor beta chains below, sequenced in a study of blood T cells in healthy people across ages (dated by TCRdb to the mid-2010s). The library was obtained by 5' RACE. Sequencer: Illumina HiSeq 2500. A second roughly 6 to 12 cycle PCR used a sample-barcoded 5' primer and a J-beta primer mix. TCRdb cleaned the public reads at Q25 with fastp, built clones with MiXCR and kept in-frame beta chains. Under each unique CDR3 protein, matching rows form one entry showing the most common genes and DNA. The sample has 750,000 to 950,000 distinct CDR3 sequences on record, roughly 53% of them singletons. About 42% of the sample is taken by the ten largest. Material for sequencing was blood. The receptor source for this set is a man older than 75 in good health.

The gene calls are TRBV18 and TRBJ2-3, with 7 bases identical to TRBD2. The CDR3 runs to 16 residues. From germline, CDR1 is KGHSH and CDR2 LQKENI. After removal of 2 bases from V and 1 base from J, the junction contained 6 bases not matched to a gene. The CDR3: CASSPYLADGTDTQYF. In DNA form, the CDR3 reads TGTGCCAGCTCACCATATCTAGCGGACGGCACAGATACGCAGTATTTT.

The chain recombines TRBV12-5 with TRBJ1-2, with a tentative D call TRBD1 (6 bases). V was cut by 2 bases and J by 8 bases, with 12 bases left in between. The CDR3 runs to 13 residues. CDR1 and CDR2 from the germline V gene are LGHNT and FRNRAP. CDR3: CASGLPGARGYTF. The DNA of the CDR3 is TGTGCTAGTGGTTTGCCAGGGGCGCGGGGCTACACCTTC.

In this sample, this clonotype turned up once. In nucleotides, the CDR3 is TGTGCCAGCAGTCGCCACAACCCGGGACTAGCGGGTAATGAGCAGTACTTC. It encodes CASSRHNPGLAGNEQYF. V is TRBV12-3 or TRBV12-4 and J is TRBJ2-7; TRBD2 matches 12 bases. With 5 bases clipped from V and 7 bases from J, the junction kept 15 bases outside the gene matches. The CDR3 contains 17 residues.

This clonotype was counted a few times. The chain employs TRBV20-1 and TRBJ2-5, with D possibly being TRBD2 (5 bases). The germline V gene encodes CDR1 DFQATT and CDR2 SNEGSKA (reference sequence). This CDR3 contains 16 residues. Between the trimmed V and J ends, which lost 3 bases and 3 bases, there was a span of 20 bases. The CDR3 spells CSASIFGRTAEETQYF. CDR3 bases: TGCAGTGCTAGTATTTTTGGTAGGACTGCTGAAGAGACCCAGTACTTC.

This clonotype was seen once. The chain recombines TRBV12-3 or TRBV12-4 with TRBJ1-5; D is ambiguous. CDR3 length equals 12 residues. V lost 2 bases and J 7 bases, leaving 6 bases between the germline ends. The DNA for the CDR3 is TGTGCCAGCAGTTTATCAGAGCAGCCCCAGCATTTT. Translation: CASSLSEQPQHF.

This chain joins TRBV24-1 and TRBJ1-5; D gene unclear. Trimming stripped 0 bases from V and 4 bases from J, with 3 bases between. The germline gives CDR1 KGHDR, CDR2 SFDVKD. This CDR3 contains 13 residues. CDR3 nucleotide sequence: TGTGCCACCAGTGATTTGACGAATCAGCCCCAGCATTTT. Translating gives CATSDLTNQPQHF.

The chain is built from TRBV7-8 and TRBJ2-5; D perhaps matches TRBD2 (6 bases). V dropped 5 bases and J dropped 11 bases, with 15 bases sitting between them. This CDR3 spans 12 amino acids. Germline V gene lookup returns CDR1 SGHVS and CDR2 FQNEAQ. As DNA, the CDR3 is TGTGCCAGCAGCACTTCTCCGGGGGAGCAGTACTTC. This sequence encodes CASSTSPGEQYF.

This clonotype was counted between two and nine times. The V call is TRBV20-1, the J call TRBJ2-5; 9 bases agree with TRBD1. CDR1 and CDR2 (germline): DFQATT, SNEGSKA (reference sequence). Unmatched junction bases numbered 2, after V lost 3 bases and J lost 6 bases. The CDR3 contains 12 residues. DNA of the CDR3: TGCAGTGCTAGGGGACAGGGACAGACCCAGTACTTC. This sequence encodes CSARGQGQTQYF.